This is a list of T cell receptor beta chains from one sample in a study of blood T cells in healthy people across ages. TCRdb redid the calling of the 5' RACE reads with MiXCR, one entry per CDR3 protein. The sample carries almost 800,000 distinct CDR3 sequences, over 45% recorded once. The sequenced sample was blood. The receptors originated from a man aged 25 to 45 in good health. Each CDR3 is given with its conserved first and last residue. A D gene is named only where the DNA matches it firmly. The size of a clone is reported for some rows only, either as once, few or many, or as a class for expanded clones.

clone_size j_call d_call v_call cdr3_aa cdr3_nt
. TRBJ2-7 TRBD2 TRBV5-5 CASSLGVSGKGTYEQYF TGTGCCAGCAGCTTGGGGGTTAGCGGGAAGGGGACCTACGAGCAGTACTTC
. TRBJ2-1 TRBD2 TRBV20-1 CSATLAPNNEQFF TGCAGTGCTACACTAGCGCCTAACAATGAGCAGTTCTTC
once TRBJ2-7 TRBD1 TRBV16 CASSQSPTGGVEYF TGTGCCAGCAGCCAATCCCCGACAGGGGGAGTGGAGTACTTC
few TRBJ2-1 TRBD2 TRBV4-2 CASSQGGLAGWAYNEQFF TGTGCCAGCAGCCAAGGAGGGCTAGCGGGGTGGGCTTACAATGAGCAGTTCTTC
few TRBJ1-2 . TRBV7-2 CASSLRDGWMYGYTF TGTGCCAGCAGCTTAAGGGATGGCTGGATGTATGGCTACACCTTC
few TRBJ2-5 . TRBV6-2/TRBV6-3 CASIRKRSGKETQYF TGTGCCAGCATCCGCAAAAGGAGCGGTAAAGAGACCCAGTACTTC
. TRBJ1-6 . TRBV27 CASSPPRGPLHF TGTGCCAGCAGTCCCCCGAGGGGACCCCTCCACTTT
. TRBJ2-7 TRBD2 TRBV7-2 CASSLVLGGSVTYEQYF TGTGCCAGCAGCTTAGTCCTGGGGGGGAGTGTGACCTACGAGCAGTACTTC
few TRBJ2-3 . TRBV24-1 CPEGRTSTDTQYF TGTCCGGAAGGGCGGACTAGCACAGATACGCAGTATTTT
. TRBJ1-2 . TRBV6-5 CASSSSTDLASYTF TGTGCCAGCAGTAGTTCGACAGATTTGGCTAGCTACACCTTC
. TRBJ2-5 . TRBV7-2 CASRESGQETQYF TGTGCCAGCAGAGAGTCGGGGCAAGAGACCCAGTACTTC
. TRBJ1-1 . TRBV18 CASSPPVDTEAFF TGTGCCAGCTCACCCCCGGTGGACACTGAAGCTTTCTTT
. TRBJ2-1 TRBD1 TRBV2 CASSQQGADEQFF TGTGCCAGCAGTCAACAGGGGGCCGATGAGCAGTTCTTC
once TRBJ2-1 . TRBV3-1 CASSQDRGDHNEQFF TGTGCCAGCAGCCAAGATAGGGGGGACCACAATGAGCAGTTCTTC
. TRBJ2-5 . TRBV7-9 CASSFSQTGGETQYF TGTGCCAGCAGCTTCTCCCAGACAGGAGGGGAGACCCAGTACTTC
. TRBJ2-7 . TRBV3-1 CASSQGGGHYEQYF TGTGCCAGCAGCCAAGGGGGGGGCCACTACGAGCAGTACTTC
. TRBJ1-1 . TRBV20-1 CSSGPHGAEAFF TGCAGTAGTGGACCCCACGGGGCTGAAGCTTTCTTT
. TRBJ2-5 . TRBV7-2 CASSPELETQYF TGTGCCAGCAGCCCCGAATTGGAGACCCAGTACTTC
. TRBJ2-2 . TRBV6-2/TRBV6-3 CASKDQFGELFF TGTGCCAGCAAAGATCAATTTGGGGAGCTGTTTTTT
many TRBJ2-1 . TRBV5-1 CASSLGVNEQFF TGTGCCAGCAGCCTCGGAGTAAATGAGCAGTTCTTC
few TRBJ2-5 . TRBV27 CASSPSSPTETQYF TGTGCCAGCAGTCCGTCTAGTCCGACGGAGACCCAGTACTTC
few TRBJ2-7 . TRBV20-1 CSARLPGGGYEQYF TGCAGTGCTAGATTACCCGGGGGTGGCTACGAGCAGTACTTC
. TRBJ2-1 TRBD2 TRBV27 CASSFPGLAYNEQFF TGTGCCAGCAGTTTTCCGGGACTAGCGTACAATGAGCAGTTCTTC
few TRBJ2-3 . TRBV4-3 CASSQDQGPDTQYF TGCGCCAGCAGCCAAGATCAGGGCCCAGATACGCAGTATTTT
. TRBJ2-1 . TRBV20-1 CSATPLVLDEQFF TGCAGTGCTACCCCCCTGGTGTTGGATGAGCAGTTCTTC
many TRBJ1-1 . TRBV11-2 CASSLGRLGLNTEAFF TGTGCCAGCAGCTTAGGGCGTCTGGGCTTGAACACTGAAGCTTTCTTT
. TRBJ1-6 . TRBV20-1 CSAREPVGVGHNSPLHF TGCAGTGCTAGAGAACCCGTCGGGGTGGGCCATAATTCACCCCTCCACTTT
. TRBJ1-4 . TRBV2 CASSARGGYEKLFF TGTGCCAGCAGTGCCAGGGGCGGATATGAAAAACTGTTTTTT
. TRBJ1-2 . TRBV7-2 CASSLVVLYGYTF TGTGCCAGCAGCTTAGTTGTTTTGTATGGCTACACCTTC
. TRBJ2-4 . TRBV6-2/TRBV6-3 CARSNGAEQYF TGTGCCCGCAGCAACGGGGCAGAGCAGTACTTC
few TRBJ2-5 . TRBV5-1 CASRRHRDGGQTQYF TGCGCCAGCAGACGCCACCGGGACGGCGGACAGACCCAGTACTTC
. TRBJ1-2 . TRBV7-3 CASSLVGPPGNGYTF TGTGCCAGCAGCTTAGTGGGGCCCCCAGGGAATGGCTACACCTTC
. TRBJ1-4 . TRBV4-3 CASSQETLGAFGLFF TGCGCCAGCAGCCAAGAAACGTTGGGAGCATTCGGACTGTTTTTT
. TRBJ2-7 TRBD2 TRBV15 CATSRGIAGDSYEQYF TGTGCCACCAGCAGAGGTATAGCGGGGGACTCCTACGAGCAGTACTTC
. TRBJ1-1 . TRBV14 CASSRAQGEAFF TGTGCCAGTAGCCGTGCTCAGGGTGAAGCTTTCTTT
. TRBJ1-1 . TRBV30 CAWRGNRHPMVTEAFF TGTGCCTGGAGGGGGAACAGACATCCGATGGTCACTGAAGCTTTCTTT
many TRBJ2-5 TRBD2 TRBV4-2 CASSQGEAGRQETQYF TGTGCCAGCAGCCAAGGGGAAGCGGGGAGACAAGAGACCCAGTACTTC
. TRBJ2-7 . TRBV20-1 CSAQKQGTYEQYF TGCAGTGCCCAGAAGCAAGGCACCTACGAGCAGTACTTC
. TRBJ1-1 . TRBV6-5 CASSYEAGSSTEAFF TGTGCCAGCAGTTATGAGGCAGGCTCTTCCACTGAAGCTTTCTTT